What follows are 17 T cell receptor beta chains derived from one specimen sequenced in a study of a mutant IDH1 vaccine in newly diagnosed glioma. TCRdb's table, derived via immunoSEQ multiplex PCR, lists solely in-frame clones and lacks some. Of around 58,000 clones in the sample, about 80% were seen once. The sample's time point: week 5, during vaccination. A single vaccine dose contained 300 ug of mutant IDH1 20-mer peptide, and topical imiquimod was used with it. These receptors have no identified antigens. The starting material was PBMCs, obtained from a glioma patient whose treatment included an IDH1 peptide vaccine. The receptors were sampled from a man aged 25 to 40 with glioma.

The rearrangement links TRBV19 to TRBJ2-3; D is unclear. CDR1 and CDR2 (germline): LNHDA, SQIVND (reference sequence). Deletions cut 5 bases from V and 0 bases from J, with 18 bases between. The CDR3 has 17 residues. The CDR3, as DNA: TGTGCCAGTAGTCCCCTTTTCAGTGGCAGAAGCACAGATACGCAGTATTTT. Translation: CASSPLFSGRSTDTQYF.

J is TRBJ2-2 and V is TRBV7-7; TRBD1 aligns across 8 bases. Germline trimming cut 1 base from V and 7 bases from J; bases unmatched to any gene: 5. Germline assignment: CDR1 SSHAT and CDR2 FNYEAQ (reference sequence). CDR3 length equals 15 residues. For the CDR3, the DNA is TGTGCCAGCAGCTTAGATGCAGGGGGCGACGGGGAGCTGTTTTTT. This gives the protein CASSLDAGGDGELFF.

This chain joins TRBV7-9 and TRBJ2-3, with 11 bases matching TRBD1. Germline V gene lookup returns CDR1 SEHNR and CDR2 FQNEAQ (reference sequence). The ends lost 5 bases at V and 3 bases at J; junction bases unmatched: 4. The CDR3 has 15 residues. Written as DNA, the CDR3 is TGTGCCAGCAGCGCCCGGGACAGGGGGACAGATACGCAGTATTTT. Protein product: CASSARDRGTDTQYF.

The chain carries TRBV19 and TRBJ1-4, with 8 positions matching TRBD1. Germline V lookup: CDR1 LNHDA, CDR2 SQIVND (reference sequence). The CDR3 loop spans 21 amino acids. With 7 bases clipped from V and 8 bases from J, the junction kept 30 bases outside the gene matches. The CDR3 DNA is TGTGCCAGTACCTCCCCTTCTATCCTGACAGGGGTTCCGGGGAGTACGGAAAAACTGTTTTTT. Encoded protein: CASTSPSILTGVPGSTEKLFF.

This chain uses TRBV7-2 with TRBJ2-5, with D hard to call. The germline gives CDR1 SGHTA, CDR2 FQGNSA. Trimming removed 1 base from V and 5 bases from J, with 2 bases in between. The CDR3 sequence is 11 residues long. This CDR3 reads CASSLVETQYF. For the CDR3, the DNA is TGTGCCAGCAGCTTAGTTGAGACCCAGTACTTC.

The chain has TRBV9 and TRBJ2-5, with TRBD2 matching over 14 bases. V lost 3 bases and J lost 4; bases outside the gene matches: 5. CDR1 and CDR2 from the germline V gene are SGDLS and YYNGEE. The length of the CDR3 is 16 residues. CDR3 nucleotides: TGTGCCAGCAGCGGGACTAGCGGGGGGACAAGAGAGACCCAGTACTTC. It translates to CASSGTSGGTRETQYF.

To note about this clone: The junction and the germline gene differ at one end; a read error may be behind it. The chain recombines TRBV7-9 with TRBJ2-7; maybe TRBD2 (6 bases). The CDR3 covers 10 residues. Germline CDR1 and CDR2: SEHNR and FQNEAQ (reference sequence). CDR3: CASSLVGLHF. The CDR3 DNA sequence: TGTGCCAGCAGCTTAGTGGGACTGCACTTC.

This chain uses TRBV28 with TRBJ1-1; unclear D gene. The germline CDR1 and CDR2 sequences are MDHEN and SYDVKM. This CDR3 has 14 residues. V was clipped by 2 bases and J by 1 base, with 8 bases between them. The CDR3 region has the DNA TGTGCCAGCAGTTTAAGCTGGAGGAACACTGAAGCTTTCTTT. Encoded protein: CASSLSWRNTEAFF. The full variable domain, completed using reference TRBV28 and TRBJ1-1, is DVKVTQSSRYLVKRTGEKVFLECVQDMDHENMFWYRQDPGLGLRLIYFSYDVKMKEKGDIPEGYSVSREKKERFSLILESASTNQTSMYLCASSLSWRNTEAFFGQGTRLTVV.

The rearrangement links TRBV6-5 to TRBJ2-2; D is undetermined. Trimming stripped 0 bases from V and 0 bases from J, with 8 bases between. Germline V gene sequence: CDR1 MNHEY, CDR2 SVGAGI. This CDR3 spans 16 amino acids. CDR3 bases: TGTGCCAGCAGTTACTCCCGGTTCGCGAACACCGGGGAGCTGTTTTTT. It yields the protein CASSYSRFANTGELFF.

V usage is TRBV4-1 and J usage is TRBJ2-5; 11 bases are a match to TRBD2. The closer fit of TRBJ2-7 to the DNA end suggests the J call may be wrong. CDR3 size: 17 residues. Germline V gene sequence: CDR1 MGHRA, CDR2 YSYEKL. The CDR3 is CASSQELAGGSSYEQYF. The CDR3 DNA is TGCGCCAGCAGCCAAGAATTAGCGGGGGGGAGCTCCTACGAGCAGTACTTC.

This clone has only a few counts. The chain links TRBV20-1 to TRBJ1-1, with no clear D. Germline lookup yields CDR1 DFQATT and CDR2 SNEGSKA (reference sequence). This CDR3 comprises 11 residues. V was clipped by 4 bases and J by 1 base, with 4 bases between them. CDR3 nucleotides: TGCAGTGCTAACTCGAACACTGAAGCTTTCTTT. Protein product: CSANSNTEAFF.

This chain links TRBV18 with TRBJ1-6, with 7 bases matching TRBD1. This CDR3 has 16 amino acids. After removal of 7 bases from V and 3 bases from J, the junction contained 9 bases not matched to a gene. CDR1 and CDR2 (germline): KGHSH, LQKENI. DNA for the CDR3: TGTGCCAGCTGGGAACGGGACAGCTACTATAATTCACCCCTCCACTTT. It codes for CASWERDSYYNSPLHF.

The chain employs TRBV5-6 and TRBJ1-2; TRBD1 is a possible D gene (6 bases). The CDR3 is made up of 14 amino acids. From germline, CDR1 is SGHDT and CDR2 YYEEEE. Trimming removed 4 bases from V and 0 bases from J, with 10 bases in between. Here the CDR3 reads CASSLYRANYGYTF. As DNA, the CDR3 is TGTGCCAGCAGCCTTTACAGGGCTAACTATGGCTACACCTTC.

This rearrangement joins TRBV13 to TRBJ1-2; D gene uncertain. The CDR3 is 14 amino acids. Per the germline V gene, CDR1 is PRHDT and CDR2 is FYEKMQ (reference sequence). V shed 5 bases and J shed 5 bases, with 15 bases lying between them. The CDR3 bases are TGTGCCAGCAGCAACCCTTTGGAGAGTTATGGCTACACCTTC. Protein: CASSNPLESYGYTF.

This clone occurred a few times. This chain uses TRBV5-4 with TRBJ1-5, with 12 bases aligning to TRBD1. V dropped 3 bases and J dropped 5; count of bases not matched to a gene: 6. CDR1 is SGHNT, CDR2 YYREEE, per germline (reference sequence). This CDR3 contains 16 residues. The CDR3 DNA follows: TGTGCCAGCAGCTCCACGGGACAGGGGGCGCATCAGCCCCAGCATTTT. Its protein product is CASSSTGQGAHQPQHF.

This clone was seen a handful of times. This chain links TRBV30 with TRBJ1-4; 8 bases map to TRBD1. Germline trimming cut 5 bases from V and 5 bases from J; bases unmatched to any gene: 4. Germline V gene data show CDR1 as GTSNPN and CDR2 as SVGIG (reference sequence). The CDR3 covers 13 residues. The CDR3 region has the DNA TGTGCCTGGGAGGGACAGGCGAATGAAAAACTGTTTTTT. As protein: CAWEGQANEKLFF.

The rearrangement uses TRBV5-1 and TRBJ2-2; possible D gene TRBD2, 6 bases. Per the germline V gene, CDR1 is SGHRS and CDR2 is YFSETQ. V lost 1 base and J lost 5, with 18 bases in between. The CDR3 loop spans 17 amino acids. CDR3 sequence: CASSLSGSNAGTGELFF. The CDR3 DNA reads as TGCGCCAGCAGCTTGAGCGGGTCTAACGCAGGGACCGGGGAGCTGTTTTTT.